Sequencing of this T cell receptor beta chain was carried out in a study of blood T cell repertoires in COVID-19. Generated by immunoSEQ multiplex PCR, the TCRdb table keeps only in-frame clones and is missing some. The sample lists approximately 100,000 clones, about 90% occurring once. The CDR3 is made up of 13 amino acids. Between the trimmed V and J ends, which lost 10 bases and 3 bases, there was a span of 15 bases. The V call is TRBV12-3 or TRBV12-4, the J call TRBJ1-2; the D is unclear. The sequenced sample was peripheral blood. The TCR comes from a man aged 50-59 years with acute or convalescent COVID-19. In DNA form, the CDR3 reads TGTGCCACCAGGAGGTCCGCGGACTATGGCTACACCTTC. Protein sequence: CATRRSADYGYTF.